The clone carrying this T cell receptor beta chain was observed a handful of times. The CDR3 consists of 18 residues. Germline V gene lookup returns CDR1 DFQATT and CDR2 SNEGSKA (reference sequence). Losses at the gene ends were 5 bases for V and 2 bases for J; bases not matched to a gene: 13. This record comes from a study of T-cell memory formation after mild COVID-19. TCRdb recomputed calls from the 5' RACE reads with MiXCR, one row per CDR3 protein. The table lists 150,000 to 200,000 distinct CDR3 sequences, 16% of them singletons, with 2% to 2.5% in the top ten. The chain employs TRBV20-1 and TRBJ2-5; 14 nucleotides line up with TRBD2. The sequenced sample was PBMCs or a T cell subset sorted from them (not recorded which). The sequence came from an adult woman who had mild COVID-19 (a few samples of this study predate the infection). Cell type and time point are not known. CDR3 sequence reads: CSAPAGTSGSGTQETQYF. The CDR3 nucleotides read TGCAGTGCTCCTGCCGGGACTAGCGGGAGCGGGACACAAGAGACCCAGTACTTC.